This T cell receptor beta chain was captured in a study of radiotherapy plus CTLA-4 blockade in lung cancer. At the level of the study: Objective responses were documented in 15% to 20% of patients, with disease control in about 29%.

V was clipped by 6 bases and J by 3 bases, with 10 bases between them. CDR1 is MGHDK and CDR2 is SYGVNS in the germline V gene. The CDR3 has 13 amino acids. Profiled with immunoSEQ multiplex PCR; TCRdb holds only in-frame clones, not every one. The sample includes some 98,000 clones, more than 75% seen only once; the top ten take 3.4%. Material: peripheral blood, obtained from a patient treated with radiotherapy plus ipilimumab. This chain links TRBV25-1 with TRBJ2-3; D unresolved. The sequence came from a human donor with non-small cell lung cancer who had a partial response to radiotherapy plus ipilimumab. The CDR3 nucleotides read TGTGCCAGCAGGGTGCCGGAGACAGATACGCAGTATTTT. Its translation is CASRVPETDTQYF.